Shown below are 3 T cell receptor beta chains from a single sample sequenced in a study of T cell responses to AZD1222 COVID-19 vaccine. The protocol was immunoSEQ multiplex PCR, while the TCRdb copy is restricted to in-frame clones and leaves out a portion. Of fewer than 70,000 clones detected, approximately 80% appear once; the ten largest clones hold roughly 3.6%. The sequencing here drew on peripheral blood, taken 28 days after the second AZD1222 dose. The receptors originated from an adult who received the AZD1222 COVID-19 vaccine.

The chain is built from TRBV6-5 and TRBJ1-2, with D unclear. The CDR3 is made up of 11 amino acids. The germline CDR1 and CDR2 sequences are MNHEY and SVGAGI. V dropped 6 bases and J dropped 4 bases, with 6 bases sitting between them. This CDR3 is CASRHGYGYTF. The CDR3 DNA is TGTGCCAGCAGGCACGGCTATGGCTACACCTTC.

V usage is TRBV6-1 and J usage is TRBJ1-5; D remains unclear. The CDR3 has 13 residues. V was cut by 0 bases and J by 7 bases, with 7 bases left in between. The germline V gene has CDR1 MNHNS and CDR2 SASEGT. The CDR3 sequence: CASSEAELQPQHF. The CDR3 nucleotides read TGTGCCAGCAGTGAAGCTGAGCTGCAGCCCCAGCATTTT.

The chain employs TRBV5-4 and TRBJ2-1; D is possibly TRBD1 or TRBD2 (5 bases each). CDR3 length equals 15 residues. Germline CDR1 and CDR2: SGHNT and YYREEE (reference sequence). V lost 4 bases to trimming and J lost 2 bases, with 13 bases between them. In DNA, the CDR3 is TGTGCCAGCAGCCTAGACACGGGGCCCTACAATGAGCAGTTCTTC. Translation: CASSLDTGPYNEQFF.